This T cell receptor (beta chain) is drawn from a study of T cells in Graves' hyperthyroidism and ophthalmopathy. As for the study in general: Prior to any treatment, at the point of initial diagnosis, peripheral blood was collected.

The CDR3 is 13 amino acids. Trimming left V 5 bases short and J 10 bases short, with 15 bases between. CDR1 is SEHNR, CDR2 FQNEAQ, per germline (reference sequence). Amplification targeted TCR beta CDR3 regions from RNA transcripts. Initially, a first-round RT-PCR of the TCR CDR3 employed the HTBI primer set. Each CDR3 protein gets one entry after TCRdb re-called the multiplex PCR reads with MiXCR. The sample includes approximately 360,000 distinct CDR3 sequences, roughly 25% of them seen just once. Lactation, pregnancy, other autoimmune disease or uncontrolled infection led to exclusion of patients. Every diagnosis used clinical symptoms, serum thyroxine and TRAb, thyroid ultrasound and orbital computed tomography.

The clonotype was recovered from a man between 50 and 59 years old with Graves' hyperthyroidism. This chain links TRBV7-9 with TRBJ2-1; a possible D gene is TRBD2 (5 bases). Sequencing was done on a sample of blood. The CDR3 bases are TGTGCCAGCAGCGGTAGTGAGGGAAGGGAGCAGTTCTTC. It translates to CASSGSEGREQFF.